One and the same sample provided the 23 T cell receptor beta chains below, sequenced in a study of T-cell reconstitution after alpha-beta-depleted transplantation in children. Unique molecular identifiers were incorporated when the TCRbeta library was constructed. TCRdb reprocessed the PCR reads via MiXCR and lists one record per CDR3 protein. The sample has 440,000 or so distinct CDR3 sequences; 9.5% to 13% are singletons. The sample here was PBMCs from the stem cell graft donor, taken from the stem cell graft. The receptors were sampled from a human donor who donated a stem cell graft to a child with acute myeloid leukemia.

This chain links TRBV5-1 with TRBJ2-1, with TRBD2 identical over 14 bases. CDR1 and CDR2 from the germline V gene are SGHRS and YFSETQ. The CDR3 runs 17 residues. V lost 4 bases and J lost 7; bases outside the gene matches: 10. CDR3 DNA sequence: TGCGCCAGCAGCCGGACTAGCGGGGGGATCGGTAGGAATGAGCAGTTCTTC. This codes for CASSRTSGGIGRNEQFF.

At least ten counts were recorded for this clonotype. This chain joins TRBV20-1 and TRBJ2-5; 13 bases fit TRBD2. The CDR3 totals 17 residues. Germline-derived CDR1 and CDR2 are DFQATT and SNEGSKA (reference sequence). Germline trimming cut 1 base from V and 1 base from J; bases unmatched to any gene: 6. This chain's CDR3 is CSARGTSGGEIQETQYF. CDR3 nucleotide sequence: TGCAGTGCTAGAGGGACTAGCGGGGGTGAGATCCAAGAGACCCAGTACTTC.

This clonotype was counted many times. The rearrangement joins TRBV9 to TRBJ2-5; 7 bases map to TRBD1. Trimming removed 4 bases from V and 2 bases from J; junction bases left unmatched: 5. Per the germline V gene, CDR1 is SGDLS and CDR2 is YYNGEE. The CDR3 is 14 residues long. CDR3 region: CASSPRDRQETQYF. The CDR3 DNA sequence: TGTGCCAGCAGCCCCCGGGACAGACAAGAGACCCAGTACTTC.

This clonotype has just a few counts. The CDR3 bases are TGTGCCAGCAGTGAGCGGGACCCAAGGCGGAACACCGGGGAGCTGTTTTTT. Its protein product is CASSERDPRRNTGELFF. The chain has TRBV2 and TRBJ2-2; D is possibly TRBD2 (6 bases). Looked up from germline, CDR1 is SNHLY and CDR2 is FYNNEI. V was pared by 3 bases and J by 1 base, with 15 bases between. The CDR3 runs to 17 residues.

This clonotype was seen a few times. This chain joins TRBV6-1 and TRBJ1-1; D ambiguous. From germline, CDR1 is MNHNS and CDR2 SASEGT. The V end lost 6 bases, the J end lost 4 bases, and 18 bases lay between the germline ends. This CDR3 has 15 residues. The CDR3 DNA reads TGTGCCAGCAGCTCAAAAAGGAGCCTGGGCACTGAAGCTTTCTTT. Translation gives CASSSKRSLGTEAFF.

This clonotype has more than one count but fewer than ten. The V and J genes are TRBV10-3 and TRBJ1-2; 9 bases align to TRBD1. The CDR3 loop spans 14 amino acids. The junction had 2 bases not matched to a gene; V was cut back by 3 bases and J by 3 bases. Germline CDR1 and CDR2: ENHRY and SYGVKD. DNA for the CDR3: TGTGCCATCAGTGACACAGGGGGCGACTATGGCTACACCTTC. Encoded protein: CAISDTGGDYGYTF.

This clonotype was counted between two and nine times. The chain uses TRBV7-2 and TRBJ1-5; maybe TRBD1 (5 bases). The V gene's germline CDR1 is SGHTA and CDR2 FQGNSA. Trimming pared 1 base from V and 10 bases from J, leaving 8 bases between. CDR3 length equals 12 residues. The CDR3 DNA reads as TGTGCCAGCAGCTTAGTGGGGCAACCCCAGCATTTT. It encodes CASSLVGQPQHF.

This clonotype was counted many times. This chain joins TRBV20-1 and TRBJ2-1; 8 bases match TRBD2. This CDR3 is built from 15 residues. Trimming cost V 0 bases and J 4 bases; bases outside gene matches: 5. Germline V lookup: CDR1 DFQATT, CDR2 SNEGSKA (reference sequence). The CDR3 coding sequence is TGCAGTGCTAGAGATCGGCGGGGGGTATACAATGAGCAGTTCTTC. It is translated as CSARDRRGVYNEQFF.

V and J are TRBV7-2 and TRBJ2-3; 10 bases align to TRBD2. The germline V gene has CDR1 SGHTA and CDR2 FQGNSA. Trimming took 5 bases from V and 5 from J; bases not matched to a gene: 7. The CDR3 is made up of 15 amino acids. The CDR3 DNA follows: TGTGCCAGCAGCATTAGCGGGGGGCCCCAAGATACGCAGTATTTT. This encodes CASSISGGPQDTQYF.

The CDR3 DNA sequence: TGTGCCAGCAGCTCGGCAGGGCTTCAAGAGACCCAGTACTTC. The encoded protein is CASSSAGLQETQYF. The V and J genes are TRBV11-1 and TRBJ2-5; weak D call: TRBD1 (5 bases). CDR1 and CDR2 (germline): SGHAT, FQDESV (reference sequence). The CDR3 sequence is 14 residues long. The V gene lost 4 bases and the J gene lost 2 bases, with 11 bases spanning the gap.

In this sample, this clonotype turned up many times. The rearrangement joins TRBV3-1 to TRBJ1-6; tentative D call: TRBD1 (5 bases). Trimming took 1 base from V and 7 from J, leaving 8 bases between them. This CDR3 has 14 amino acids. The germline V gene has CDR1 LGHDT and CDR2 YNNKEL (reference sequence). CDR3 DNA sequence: TGTGCCAGCAGCCAAGGGAGGACAAATTCACCCCTCCACTTT. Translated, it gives CASSQGRTNSPLHF. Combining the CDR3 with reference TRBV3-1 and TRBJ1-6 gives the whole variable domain DTAVSQTPKYLVTQMGNDKSIKCEQNLGHDTMYWYKQDSKKFLKIMFSYNNKELIINETVPNRFSPKSPDKAHLNLHINSLELGDSAVYFCASSQGRTNSPLHFGNGTRLTVT.

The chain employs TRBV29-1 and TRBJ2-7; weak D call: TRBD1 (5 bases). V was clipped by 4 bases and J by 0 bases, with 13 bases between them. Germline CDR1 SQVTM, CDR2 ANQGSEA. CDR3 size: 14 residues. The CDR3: CSVVSTGISYEQYF. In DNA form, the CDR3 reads TGCAGCGTTGTCTCTACAGGTATCTCCTACGAGCAGTACTTC.

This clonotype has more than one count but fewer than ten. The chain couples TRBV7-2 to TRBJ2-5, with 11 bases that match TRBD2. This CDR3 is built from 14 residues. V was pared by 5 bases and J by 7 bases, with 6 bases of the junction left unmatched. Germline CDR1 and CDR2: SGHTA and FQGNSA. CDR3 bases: TGTGCCAGCAGCCTTAGCGGGGGGGAGGTGACCCAGTACTTC. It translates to CASSLSGGEVTQYF.

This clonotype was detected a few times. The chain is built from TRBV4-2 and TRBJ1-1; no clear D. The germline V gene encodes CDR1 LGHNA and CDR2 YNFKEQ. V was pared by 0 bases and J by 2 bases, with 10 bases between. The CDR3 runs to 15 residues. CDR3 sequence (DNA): TGTGCCAGCAGCCAAGATCGGCCGTTAAACACTGAAGCTTTCTTT. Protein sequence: CASSQDRPLNTEAFF.

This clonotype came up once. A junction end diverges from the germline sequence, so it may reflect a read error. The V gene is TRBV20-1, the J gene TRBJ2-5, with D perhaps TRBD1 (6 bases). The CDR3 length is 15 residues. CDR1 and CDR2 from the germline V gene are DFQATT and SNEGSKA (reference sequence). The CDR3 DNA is TGCTGTGCGACACCCCTCCGGGACACCAGGGAGACCCAGTACTTC. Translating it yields CCATPLRDTRETQYF.

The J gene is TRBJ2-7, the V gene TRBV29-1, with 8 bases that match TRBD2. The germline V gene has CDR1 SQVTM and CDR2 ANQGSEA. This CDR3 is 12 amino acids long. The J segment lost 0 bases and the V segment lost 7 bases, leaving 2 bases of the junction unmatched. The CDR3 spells CSAGTSSYEQYV. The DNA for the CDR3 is TGCAGCGCCGGGACTAGCTCCTACGAGCAGTACGTC.

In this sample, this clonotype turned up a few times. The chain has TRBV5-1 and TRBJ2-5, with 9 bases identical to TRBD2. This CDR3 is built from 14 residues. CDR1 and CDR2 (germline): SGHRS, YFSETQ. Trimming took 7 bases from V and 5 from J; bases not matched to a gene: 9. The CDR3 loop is CASSGAGGPETQYF. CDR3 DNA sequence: TGCGCCAGCTCCGGGGCGGGAGGGCCGGAGACCCAGTACTTC.

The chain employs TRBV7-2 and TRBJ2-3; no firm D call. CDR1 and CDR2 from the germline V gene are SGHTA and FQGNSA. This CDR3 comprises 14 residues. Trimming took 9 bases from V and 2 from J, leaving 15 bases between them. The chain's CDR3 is CASLHSVPTDTQYF. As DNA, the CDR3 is TGTGCCAGTCTTCATTCGGTCCCCACAGATACGCAGTATTTT.

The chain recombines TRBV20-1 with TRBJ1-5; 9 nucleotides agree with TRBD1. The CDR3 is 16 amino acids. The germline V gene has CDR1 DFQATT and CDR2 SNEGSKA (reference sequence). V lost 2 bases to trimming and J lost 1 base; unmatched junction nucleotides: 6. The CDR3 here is CSARSGGTGSNQPQHF. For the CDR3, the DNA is TGCAGTGCTAGAAGTGGGGGGACAGGGAGCAATCAGCCCCAGCATTTT.

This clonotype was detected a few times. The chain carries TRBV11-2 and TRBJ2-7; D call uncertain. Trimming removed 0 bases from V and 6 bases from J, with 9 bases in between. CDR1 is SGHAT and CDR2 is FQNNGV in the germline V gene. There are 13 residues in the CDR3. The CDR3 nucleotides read TGTGCCAGCAGCTTAGACCCGACGGGCGAGCAGTACTTC. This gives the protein CASSLDPTGEQYF.

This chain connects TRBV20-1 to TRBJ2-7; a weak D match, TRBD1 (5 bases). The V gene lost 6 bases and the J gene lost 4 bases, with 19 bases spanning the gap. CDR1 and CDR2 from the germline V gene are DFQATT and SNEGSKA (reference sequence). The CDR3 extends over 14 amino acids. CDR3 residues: CSATTRVSRYEQYF. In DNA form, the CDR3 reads TGCAGTGCAACGACCAGGGTCTCCAGATACGAGCAGTACTTC.

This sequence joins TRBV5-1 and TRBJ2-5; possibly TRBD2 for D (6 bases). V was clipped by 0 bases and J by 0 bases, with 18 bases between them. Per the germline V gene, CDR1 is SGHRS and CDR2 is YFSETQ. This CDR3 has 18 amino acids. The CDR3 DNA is TGCGCCAGCAGCTTGGGGACGATGGGACTGGTGTACCAAGAGACCCAGTACTTC. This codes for CASSLGTMGLVYQETQYF.

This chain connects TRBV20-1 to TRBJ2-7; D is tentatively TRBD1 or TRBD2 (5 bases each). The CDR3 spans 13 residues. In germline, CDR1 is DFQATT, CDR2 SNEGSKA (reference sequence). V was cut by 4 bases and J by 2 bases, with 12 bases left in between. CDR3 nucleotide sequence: TGCAGTGCTATACGGGACGTCACCTACGAGCAGTACTTC. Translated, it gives CSAIRDVTYEQYF.